The sequence of this T cell receptor beta chain was determined in a study of blood T cell repertoires in COVID-19. Study background: Some COVID-19 samples were acute and others convalescent; all came from the United States, Italy and Spain. T cells, B-cell-depleted T cells, or PBMCs provided the cDNA or gDNA that served as material.

Trimming removed 2 bases from V and 1 base from J, with 9 bases in between. Germline assignment: CDR1 SGDLS and CDR2 YYNGEE. This CDR3 region has 15 residues. Here immunoSEQ multiplex PCR was the method, and the copy in TCRdb shows in-frame clones only, minus some. The sample has nearly 200,000 clones; about 88% are singletons. The sample comprised peripheral blood. This TCR was sampled from a woman aged 40 to 50 who had recovered from COVID-19. The rearrangement links TRBV9 to TRBJ2-2, with D maybe TRBD2 (6 bases). The CDR3 loop reads CASSVSGVNTGELFF. CDR3 bases: TGTGCCAGCAGCGTTTCGGGGGTGAACACCGGGGAGCTGTTTTTT.